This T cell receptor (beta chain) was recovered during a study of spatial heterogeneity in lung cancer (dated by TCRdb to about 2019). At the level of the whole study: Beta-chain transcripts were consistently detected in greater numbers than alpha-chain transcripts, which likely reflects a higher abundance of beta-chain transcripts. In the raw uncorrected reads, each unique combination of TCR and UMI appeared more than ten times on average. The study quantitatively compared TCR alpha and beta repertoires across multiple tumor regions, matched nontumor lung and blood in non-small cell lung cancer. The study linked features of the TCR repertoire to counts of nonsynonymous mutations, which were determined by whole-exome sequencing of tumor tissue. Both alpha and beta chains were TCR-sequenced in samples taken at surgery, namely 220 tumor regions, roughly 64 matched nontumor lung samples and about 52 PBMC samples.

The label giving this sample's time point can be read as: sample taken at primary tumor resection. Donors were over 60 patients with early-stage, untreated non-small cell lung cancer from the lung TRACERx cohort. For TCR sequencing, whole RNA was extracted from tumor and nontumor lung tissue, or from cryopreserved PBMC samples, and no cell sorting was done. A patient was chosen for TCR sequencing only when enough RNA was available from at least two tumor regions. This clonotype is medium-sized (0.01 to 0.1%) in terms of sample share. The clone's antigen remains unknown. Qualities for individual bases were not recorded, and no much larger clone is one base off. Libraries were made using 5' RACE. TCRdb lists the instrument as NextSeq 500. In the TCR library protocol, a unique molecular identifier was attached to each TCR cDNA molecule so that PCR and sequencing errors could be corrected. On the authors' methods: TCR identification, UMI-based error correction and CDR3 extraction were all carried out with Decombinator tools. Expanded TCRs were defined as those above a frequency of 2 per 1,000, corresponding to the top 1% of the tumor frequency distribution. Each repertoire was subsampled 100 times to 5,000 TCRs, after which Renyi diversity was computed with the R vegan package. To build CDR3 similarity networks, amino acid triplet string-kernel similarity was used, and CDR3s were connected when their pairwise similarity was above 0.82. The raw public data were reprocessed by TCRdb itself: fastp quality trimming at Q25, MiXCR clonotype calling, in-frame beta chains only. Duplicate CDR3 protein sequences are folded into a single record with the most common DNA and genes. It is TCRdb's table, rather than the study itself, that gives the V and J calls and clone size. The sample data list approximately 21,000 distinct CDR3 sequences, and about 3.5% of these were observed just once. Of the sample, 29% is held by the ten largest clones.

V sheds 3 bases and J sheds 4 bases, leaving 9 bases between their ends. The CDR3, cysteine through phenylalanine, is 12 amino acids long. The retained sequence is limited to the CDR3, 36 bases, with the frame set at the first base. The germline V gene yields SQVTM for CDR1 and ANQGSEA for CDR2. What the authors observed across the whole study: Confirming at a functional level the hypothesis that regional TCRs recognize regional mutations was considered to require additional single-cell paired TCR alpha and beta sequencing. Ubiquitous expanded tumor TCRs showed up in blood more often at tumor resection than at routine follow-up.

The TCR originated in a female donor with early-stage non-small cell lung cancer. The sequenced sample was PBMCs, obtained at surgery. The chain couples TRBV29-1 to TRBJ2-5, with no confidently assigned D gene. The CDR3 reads CSVDWGRETQYF. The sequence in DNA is TGCAGCGTTGACTGGGGTCGAGAGACCCAGTACTTC.